Below, 20 T cell receptor beta chains from the same sample are listed, as sequenced in a study of blood T cell repertoires in COVID-19. Only in-frame clones appear in the TCRdb table, and some are missing; sequencing was by immunoSEQ multiplex PCR. The repertoire consists of roughly 250,000 clones, with around 83% occurring once and the leading ten covering 0.85% to 1%. The sample was peripheral blood. The receptor source for this set is a man aged 40-49 years with acute or convalescent COVID-19.

On this clone itself: The junction departs from germline at one end; a sequencing error may be responsible. J is TRBJ2-7 and V is TRBV7-7; maybe TRBD1 (6 bases). The CDR3 covers 15 residues. Germline lookup yields CDR1 SSHAT and CDR2 FNYEAQ (reference sequence). Written as DNA, the CDR3 is TGTGCTAGCAGCTTAGAGCCGGGACAATCCTACGAGCAGTACTTC. Protein product: CASSLEPGQSYEQYF.

This clone has only one observation. The gene calls are TRBV3-1 (or the pseudogene TRBV3-2) and TRBJ2-3; TRBD2 is a possible D gene (6 bases). Looked up from germline, CDR1 is LGHDT and CDR2 is YNNKEL (reference sequence). The CDR3 is 18 amino acids. V was clipped by 1 base and J by 0 bases, with 17 bases between them. The CDR3 spells CASSQGAERVGSTDTQYF. CDR3 in DNA: TGTGCCAGCAGCCAAGGGGCAGAGCGGGTCGGGAGCACAGATACGCAGTATTTT.

About this clone itself: Relative to the germline gene, one junction end is altered; a read error may explain this. The rearrangement uses TRBV18 and TRBJ2-6, with TRBD1 matching 9 bases. Germline CDR1 and CDR2: KGHSH and LQKENI. This CDR3 has 16 residues. CDR3 DNA sequence: TGTGCCAGCTCGCCACAGGGGGCCACTGGGGCCAACGTCCTGACTTTC. Translating it yields CASSPQGATGANVLTF. Based on the CDR3 plus reference TRBV18 and TRBJ2-6, the full variable domain is NAGVMQNPRHLVRRRGQEARLRCSPMKGHSHVYWYRQLPEEGLKFMVYLQKENIIDESGMPKERFSAEFPKEGPSILRIQQVVRGDSAAYFCASSPQGATGANVLTFGAGSRLTVL.

The chain uses TRBV15 and TRBJ1-1; 8 nucleotides match TRBD1. This CDR3 contains 16 residues. CDR1 and CDR2 (germline): LNHNV, YYDKDF (reference sequence). With 3 bases clipped from V and 4 bases from J, the junction kept 10 bases outside the gene matches. CDR3 bases: TGTGCCACCAGCAGGGAATCCGGGACAGGAGTCACTGAAGCTTTCTTT. Its protein product is CATSRESGTGVTEAFF.

V is TRBV4-1 and J is TRBJ1-2; no clear D. Germline V gene lookup returns CDR1 MGHRA and CDR2 YSYEKL. The CDR3 contains 13 residues. The V gene lost 4 bases and the J gene lost 4 bases, with 10 bases spanning the gap. In DNA form, the CDR3 reads TGCGCCAGCAGCCCAGACCCGGGCTATGGCTACACCTTC. Translated, it gives CASSPDPGYGYTF.

This chain links TRBV9 with TRBJ1-3; a possible D gene is TRBD1 (6 bases). The ends were cut back, 7 bases at V and 3 bases at J, with 17 bases in the middle. Germline-derived CDR1 and CDR2 are SGDLS and YYNGEE. The CDR3 totals 15 residues. The CDR3 coding sequence is TGTGCCAGCGATTTACAGGGCGCGGGTGGAAACACCATATATTTT. Translation: CASDLQGAGGNTIYF.

V and J are TRBV6-6 and TRBJ2-5; 12 bases map to TRBD2. This CDR3 is 17 amino acids long. V trimming: 5 bases; J trimming: 3 bases; junction bases outside the gene matches: 10. CDR1 is MNHNY, CDR2 SVGAGI, per germline (reference sequence). Here the CDR3 DNA reads TGTGCCAGCAGTCCCCTCTTGGCTAGCGGGGGGGAAGAGACCCAGTACTTC. Encoded protein: CASSPLLASGGEETQYF.

The chain couples TRBV5-1 to TRBJ1-1; D gene unclear. This CDR3 is 14 amino acids long. Germline V CDR1 and CDR2: SGHRS, YFSETQ. The germline V and J ends were trimmed by 1 base and 1 base, with 8 bases remaining between them. The CDR3: CASSLLAQNTEAFF. The CDR3, as DNA: TGCGCCAGCAGCTTGCTAGCCCAGAACACTGAAGCTTTCTTT.

The V and J genes are TRBV4-1 and TRBJ1-1; D uncertain. CDR1 and CDR2 (germline): MGHRA, YSYEKL. The CDR3 is made up of 15 amino acids. Trimming took 1 base from V and 3 from J, leaving 12 bases between them. The CDR3 sequence is CASSQVLSGDTEAFF. CDR3 nucleotides: TGCGCCAGCAGCCAAGTTCTTTCAGGCGACACTGAAGCTTTCTTT.

The V call is TRBV21-1, the J call TRBJ1-5. TRBV21-1 is assigned pseudogene status. The CDR3 is made up of 16 amino acids. As DNA, the CDR3 is TGTGCCAGCAGCCCCTCCGGGTCCTTCCACAATCAGCCCCAGCATTTT. Its protein is CASSPSGSFHNQPQHF.

The chain links TRBV2 to TRBJ1-1, with a possible D match to TRBD1 (5 bases). This CDR3 has 13 amino acids. Germline CDR1 and CDR2: SNHLY and FYNNEI. V was clipped by 10 bases and J by 2 bases, with 14 bases between them. CDR3 in DNA: TGTGCCACTCGCCTTAGGGGAAACACTGAAGCTTTCTTT. Translated, it gives CATRLRGNTEAFF.

This chain uses TRBV11-2 with TRBJ1-1; 9 positions match TRBD1. The CDR3 spans 16 residues. V lost 5 bases and J lost 1; bases outside the gene matches: 8. CDR1 SGHAT and CDR2 FQNNGV come from the germline V gene. CDR3: CASSPGQGMRNTEAFF. CDR3 DNA sequence: TGTGCCAGCAGCCCTGGACAGGGGATGAGGAACACTGAAGCTTTCTTT.

The rearrangement joins TRBV7-2 to TRBJ1-2, with 10 bases identical to TRBD1. Trimming removed 5 bases from V and 4 bases from J; junction bases left unmatched: 4. CDR1 is SGHTA, CDR2 FQGNSA, per germline. The CDR3 length is 14 residues. DNA for the CDR3: TGTGCCAGCAGCCCGGACAGGGGGTTCTATGGCTACACCTTC. This translates into CASSPDRGFYGYTF.

A single count supports this clone. This sequence joins TRBV30 and TRBJ2-7; 9 bases align to TRBD1. The CDR3 sequence is 13 residues long. CDR1 and CDR2 (germline): GTSNPN, SVGIG (reference sequence). After removal of 5 bases from V and 3 bases from J, the junction contained 5 bases not matched to a gene. The CDR3 sequence is CAWEPGQGYEQYF. The DNA for the CDR3 is TGTGCCTGGGAACCGGGACAGGGCTACGAGCAGTACTTC. Together with reference TRBV30 and TRBJ2-7, the CDR3 gives the full variable domain: SQTIHQWPATLVQPVGSPLSLECTVEGTSNPNLYWYRQAAGRGLQLLFYSVGIGQISSEVPQNLSASRPQDRQFILSSKKLLLSDSGFYLCAWEPGQGYEQYFGPGTRLTVT.

The chain joins TRBV5-1 to TRBJ2-4; 11 bases match TRBD1. Germline-derived CDR1 and CDR2 are SGHRS and YFSETQ. The ends lost 4 bases at V and 8 bases at J; junction bases unmatched: 2. CDR3 length: 13 residues. For the CDR3, the DNA is TGCGCCAGCAGCGGACAGGGGGCAGACATTCAGTACTTC. It codes for CASSGQGADIQYF.

The sample holds a few counts of this clone. The gene calls are TRBV9 and TRBJ2-3, with D perhaps matching TRBD1 (6 bases). The V gene's germline CDR1 is SGDLS and CDR2 YYNGEE. Trimming shortened V by 4 bases and J by 5 bases, and 20 bases separated the two germline ends. CDR3 length equals 16 residues. The CDR3 reads CASSPGVVQGIDTQYF. CDR3 DNA: TGTGCCAGCAGCCCAGGGGTAGTCCAAGGGATAGATACGCAGTATTTT.

The chain has TRBV24-1 and TRBJ2-1; D is ambiguous. Looked up from germline, CDR1 is KGHDR and CDR2 is SFDVKD. The CDR3 length is 12 residues. Trimming took off 4 bases at V and 6 bases at J, with 6 bases between the two ends. CDR3 in amino acids: CATSEAGNEQFF. In DNA form, the CDR3 reads TGTGCCACCAGTGAAGCCGGCAATGAGCAGTTCTTC.

The genes are TRBV11-2 and TRBJ1-6; D uncertain. This CDR3 comprises 14 residues. Germline CDR1 reads SGHAT; CDR2 reads FQNNGV. Deletions cut 1 base from V and 9 bases from J, with 10 bases between. CDR3: CASSLGPGGSPLHF. The DNA for the CDR3 is TGTGCCAGCAGCTTAGGGCCAGGAGGTTCACCCCTCCACTTT.

The chain combines TRBV10-3 with TRBJ1-2; tentative D call: TRBD1 (6 bases). V gave up 4 bases and J gave up 5 bases, with 14 bases separating them. Per the germline V gene, CDR1 is ENHRY and CDR2 is SYGVKD. The CDR3 covers 14 residues. The CDR3 nucleotides read TGTGCCATCAGTGGGACAGCAGAAACTTATGGCTACACCTTC. It yields the protein CAISGTAETYGYTF.

V and J are TRBV30 and TRBJ1-5; 7 bases are shared with TRBD1. CDR3 length equals 13 residues. V was pared by 5 bases and J by 1 base, with 2 bases of the junction left unmatched. Germline loops: CDR1 GTSNPN, CDR2 SVGIG (reference sequence). The CDR3 reads CAWAQGSNQPQHF. DNA of the CDR3: TGTGCCTGGGCACAGGGGAGCAATCAGCCCCAGCATTTT.